This TCR beta chain originates from a study of blood T cell repertoires in COVID-19. Study in general: Researchers got acute and convalescent COVID-19 samples from the United States, Italy and Spain. In each case, the material was cDNA or gDNA derived from T cells, B-cell-depleted T cells, or PBMCs.

Authors' analysis steps: Estimation of nucleated cell counts was performed using reference gene primer amplification. Libraries were prepared by immunoSEQ multiplex PCR; TCRdb keeps only in-frame clonotypes and omits some of them. V and J calls and clone size are copied from that table; D and trimming were computed from the DNA. The sample yields roughly 250,000 clones, 65% to 85% seen once. This CDR3 region has 14 residues. Germline V gives CDR1 SGHNT, CDR2 YYREEE (reference sequence). V gave up 0 bases and J gave up 1 base, with 7 bases separating them. The specimen was peripheral blood. This sequence originates from a woman between 35 and 50 years old with active or convalescent COVID-19. J is TRBJ1-1 and V is TRBV5-4; no firm D call. Here the CDR3 DNA reads TGTGCCAGCAGCTTGGAAGGGAGGAACACTGAAGCTTTCTTT. Its protein is CASSLEGRNTEAFF.